These T cell receptor beta chains were read from a single sample in a study of post-analysis software for immune sequencing data. TCRdb redid the calling of the PCR reads with MiXCR, one entry per CDR3 protein. The table shows around 190,000 distinct CDR3 sequences, with approximately 30% occurring only once. What was sequenced was blood. The origin of the receptors is a girl between 2 and 17 years old with multiple sclerosis. CDR3s include the opening cysteine and the closing phenylalanine or tryptophan.

v_call,j_call,cdr3_aa
TRBV20-1,NA,CSARDNRVDGETQYF
TRBV12-3/TRBV12-4,TRBJ1-5,CASSLDIDSNQPQHF
TRBV7-7,TRBJ1-5,CASSRTTNQPQHF
TRBV19,TRBJ1-1,CASSLRRNEAFF
TRBV12-3/TRBV12-4,TRBJ2-7,CASSPTSGRGYEQYF
TRBV7-2,TRBJ2-7,CASGAGAYYEQYF
TRBV28,TRBJ2-5,CASQYGTSAETQYF
TRBV6-6,TRBJ1-1,CASNLQGPLPGEAFF
TRBV20-1,TRBJ2-3,CSAIRGSLVADTQYF
TRBV6-5,TRBJ2-7,CASSPGLGRGFYEQYF
TRBV5-1,TRBJ2-3,CASSSQGASDTQYF
TRBV12-3/TRBV12-4,TRBJ1-5,CASSASNQPQHF
TRBV5-1,TRBJ2-2,CASSSNTNTGELFF
TRBV5-1,TRBJ1-5,CASSEGIGNQPQHF
TRBV10-1,TRBJ2-6,CASSGQGVVSGANVLTF
TRBV5-1,TRBJ1-2,CASSPGTGHYGYTF
TRBV2,TRBJ1-1,CASKGGSLNTEAFF
TRBV4-1,TRBJ1-5,CASSQAPTGTGNQPQHF
TRBV12-5,TRBJ2-3,CASHTGATDTQYF
TRBV20-1,TRBJ2-7,CSAGTEFYEQYF
TRBV7-3,TRBJ2-3,CASSPGFGQGARGTQYF
TRBV28,TRBJ2-5,CASNIYSGRAYF
TRBV2,TRBJ1-5,CASSEEGLNNQPQHF
TRBV20-1,TRBJ2-1,CSVWRYTYNEQFF
TRBV20-1,TRBJ2-7,CSSPLREVSYEQYF
TRBV2,TRBJ2-2,CASRTGSTGELFF
TRBV5-1,TRBJ1-1,CASIADRANTEAFF
TRBV4-1,TRBJ1-2,CASSQSAQGTDYGYTF
TRBV5-6,TRBJ2-5,CASSLDPSGHKETQYF
TRBV11-2,TRBJ2-7,CASSAGTVGTSYEQYF
TRBV7-9,NA,CASSLGGSGKETQYF
TRBV20-1,TRBJ2-4,CSASRPGQGILIAKNIQYF
TRBV6-5,TRBJ1-1,CASSYETGNTEAFF
TRBV6-6,TRBJ2-7,CASRQPLGSYEQYF
TRBV20-1,TRBJ2-7,CSARTTRGLAGYPYEQYF
TRBV5-1,TRBJ2-5,CASSGVPGAEETQYF
TRBV5-5,TRBJ1-2,CACSSGTGLNGYTF
TRBV28,TRBJ1-2,CASSLQEKRGYTF
TRBV5-1,TRBJ2-1,CASSPRVGETYNEQFF
TRBV28,TRBJ2-6,CASRPGLAGANVLTF
TRBV29-1,TRBJ1-1,CSVVQGSSTTEAFF